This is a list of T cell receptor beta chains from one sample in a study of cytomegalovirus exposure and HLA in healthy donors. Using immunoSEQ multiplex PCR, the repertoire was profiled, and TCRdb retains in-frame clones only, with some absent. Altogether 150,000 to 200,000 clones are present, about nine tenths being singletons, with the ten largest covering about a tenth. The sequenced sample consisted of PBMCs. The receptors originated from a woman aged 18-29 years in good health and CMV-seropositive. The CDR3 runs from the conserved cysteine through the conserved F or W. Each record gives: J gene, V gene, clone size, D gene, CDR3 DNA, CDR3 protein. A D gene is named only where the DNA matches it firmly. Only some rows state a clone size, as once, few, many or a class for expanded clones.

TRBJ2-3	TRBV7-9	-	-	TGTGCCAGCAGCGGGGCCTGGGGAGATACGCAGTATTTT	CASSGAWGDTQYF
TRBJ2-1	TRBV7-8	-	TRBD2	TGTGCCAGCAGCGCCCGACTAGCGGGACCTAATGAGCAGTTCTTC	CASSARLAGPNEQFF
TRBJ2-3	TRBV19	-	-	TGTGCCAGTAGTTGGGGGGTAGCCCGCACAGATACGCAGTATTTT	CASSWGVARTDTQYF
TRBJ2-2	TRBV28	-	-	TGTGCCAGCAGTTTATGGGAACCCCACCCCCGGACAGTGAACACCGGGGAGCTGTTTTTT	CASSLWEPHPRTVNTGELFF
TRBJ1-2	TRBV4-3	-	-	TGCGCCAGCAGCCAAGATCGGAACAGTTACAACTATGGCTACACCTTC	CASSQDRNSYNYGYTF
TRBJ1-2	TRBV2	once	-	TGTGCCAGCAGTGCTGGCAGGGTAAATGGCTACACCTTC	CASSAGRVNGYTF
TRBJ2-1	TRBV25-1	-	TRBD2	TGTGCCAGCAGTGGGCTAGCGGGAGTAGGGTACAATGAGCAGTTCTTC	CASSGLAGVGYNEQFF
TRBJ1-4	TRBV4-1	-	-	TGCGCCAGCAGCCAAGATGGTGGGGGGAGGGGTGAAAAACTGTTTTTT	CASSQDGGGRGEKLFF
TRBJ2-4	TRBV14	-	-	TGTGCCAGCAGTCCATCTAGCGTTTTAAACATTCAGTACTTC	CASSPSSVLNIQYF
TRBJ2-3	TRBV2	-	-	TGTGCCAGCAAGAGGGCCACAGATACGCAGTATTTT	CASKRATDTQYF
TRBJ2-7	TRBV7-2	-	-	TGTGCCAGCAGCTTAGGGACAAACTCCTACGAGCAGTACTTC	CASSLGTNSYEQYF
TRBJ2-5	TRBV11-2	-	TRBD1	TGTGCCAGCAGCTTAGGGTTCTTAATGGGACAGGGCGCAAAAGAGACCCAGTACTTC	CASSLGFLMGQGAKETQYF
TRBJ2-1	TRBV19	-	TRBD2	TGTGCCAGTAGTATAGGAGCGGGAGGGCCGGTTGAGCAGTTCTTC	CASSIGAGGPVEQFF
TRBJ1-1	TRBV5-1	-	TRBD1	TGCGCCAGCAGTTGGACAGGCATGAACACTGAAGCTTTCTTT	CASSWTGMNTEAFF
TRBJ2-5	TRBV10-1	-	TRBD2	TGCGCCAGCAGTGAGTTCGGACTAGCGGGAGCCGAGACCCAGTACTTC	CASSEFGLAGAETQYF
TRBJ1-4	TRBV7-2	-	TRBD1	TGTGCCAGCAGTTACCGACAGGGAAGGGAAAAACTGTTTTTT	CASSYRQGREKLFF
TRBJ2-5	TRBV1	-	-	TGCACCAGCAGCCAAGAACTCGGGGTCCAAGAGACCCAGTACTTC	CTSSQELGVQETQYF
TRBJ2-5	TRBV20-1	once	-	TGCAGTGCTACAGATAAAGAGACCCAGTACTTC	CSATDKETQYF
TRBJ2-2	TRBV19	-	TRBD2	TGTGCCAGTAGTGGGAGGCTAGCGGGAGTCTTGTTTAACACCGGGGAGCTGTTTTTT	CASSGRLAGVLFNTGELFF
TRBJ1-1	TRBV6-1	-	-	TGTGCCAGCATCGACGGACTTAGAGGGAACACTGAAGCTTTCTTT	CASIDGLRGNTEAFF
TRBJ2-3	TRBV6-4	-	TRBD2	TGTGCCAGCAGTGACACAGCGGGGAGCACAGATACGCAGTATTTT	CASSDTAGSTDTQYF
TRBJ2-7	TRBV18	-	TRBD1	TGTGCCAGCTCACCGGGACAGGTCTACGAGCAGTACTTC	CASSPGQVYEQYF
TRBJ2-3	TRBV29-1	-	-	TGCAGCGGGGGAGACCGGGGTAGCACAGATACGCAGTATTTT	CSGGDRGSTDTQYF
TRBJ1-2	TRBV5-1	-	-	TGCGCCAGCAGACGGCAGGGGAGGGATGGCTACACCTTC	CASRRQGRDGYTF
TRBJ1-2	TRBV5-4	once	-	TGTGCCAGCAGCGGGGGGACGGCGTTATTTTATGGCTACACCTTC	CASSGGTALFYGYTF
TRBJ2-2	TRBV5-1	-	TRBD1	TGCGCCAGCAGCTCCTGGACAGGGGGAAACACCGGGGAGCTGTTTTTT	CASSSWTGGNTGELFF
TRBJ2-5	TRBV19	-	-	TGTGCCAGTAGTATACCGGGACTCCTGGTCCCCCAGTACTTC	CASSIPGLLVPQYF
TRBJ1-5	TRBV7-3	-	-	TGTGCCAGCAGCGAGCAAGGGGGGCCCCAGCATTTT	CASSEQGGPQHF
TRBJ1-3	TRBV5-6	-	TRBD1	TGTGCCAGCAGCCCGACAGGGGATGCTGGAAACACCATATATTTT	CASSPTGDAGNTIYF
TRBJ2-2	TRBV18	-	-	TGTGCCAGCTCACCACAGTCAGGGGCCAGCGGGGAGCTGTTTTTT	CASSPQSGASGELFF
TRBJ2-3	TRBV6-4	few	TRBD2	TGTGCCAGCAGTGTAGCGGGAGAAGGCGATACGCAGTATTTT	CASSVAGEGDTQYF
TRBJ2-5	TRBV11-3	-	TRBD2	TGTGCCAGCAGCTTAGGGATAGCGGGAGGAGAAGAGACCCAGTACTTC	CASSLGIAGGEETQYF
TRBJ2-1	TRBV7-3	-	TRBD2	TGTGCCAGCAGCTTGGATAGCGGGAGTGATGAGCAGTTCTTC	CASSLDSGSDEQFF
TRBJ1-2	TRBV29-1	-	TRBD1	TGCAGCGTCGCATGGACAGGGGTACATGGCTACACCTTC	CSVAWTGVHGYTF
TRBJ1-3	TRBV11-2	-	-	TGTGCCAGCAGCTTTAGCCCGGGAGGGGCTGGAAACACCATATATTTT	CASSFSPGGAGNTIYF
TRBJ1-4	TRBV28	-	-	TGTGCCAGCAACTCCGCGGGGAAGGCTAATGAAAAACTGTTTTTT	CASNSAGKANEKLFF
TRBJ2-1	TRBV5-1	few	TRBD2	TGCGCCAGCAGCGGGGGAGGGTATTGGGATGAGCAGTTCTTC	CASSGGGYWDEQFF
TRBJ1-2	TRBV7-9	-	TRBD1	TGTGCCAGCAGCTACCTGGACAGGGAGGGTCCCTATGGCTACACCTTC	CASSYLDREGPYGYTF
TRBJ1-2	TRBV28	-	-	TGTGCCAGCAGTTTCCACGGGTCGAACTATGGCTACACCTTC	CASSFHGSNYGYTF
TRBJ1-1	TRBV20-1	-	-	TGCAGTGCTAGAGTGGTGGAGAACGCTTTCTTT	CSARVVENAFF
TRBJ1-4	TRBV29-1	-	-	TGCAGCGTCCGGAGTGAAAAACTGTTTTTT	CSVRSEKLFF
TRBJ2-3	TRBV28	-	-	TGTGCCAGCAGTTTAAAACTTACGCAGTATTTT	CASSLKLTQYF
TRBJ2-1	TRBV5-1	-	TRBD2	TGCGCCAGCAGCTTGGAGACTAGCGGGAATAGGGAGCAGTTCTTC	CASSLETSGNREQFF
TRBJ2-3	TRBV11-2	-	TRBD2	TGTGCCAGCAGCTTTAGCGGGAGGGCAACAGATACGCAGTATTTT	CASSFSGRATDTQYF
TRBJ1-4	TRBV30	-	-	TGTGCCTGGAATAGGCAGGGTGGTGAAAAACTGTTTTTT	CAWNRQGGEKLFF
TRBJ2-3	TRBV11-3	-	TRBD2	TGTGCCAGCAGCTCCGGGGGGAATACAGATACGCAGTATTTT	CASSSGGNTDTQYF
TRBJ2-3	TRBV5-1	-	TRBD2	TGCGCCAGCAGCTTGAGTCCTAGCGGGAGAGGCGGTGAGACAGATACGCAGTATTTT	CASSLSPSGRGGETDTQYF
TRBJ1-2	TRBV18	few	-	TGTGCCAGCTCACCCACAGAGACTAACTATGGCTACACCTTC	CASSPTETNYGYTF
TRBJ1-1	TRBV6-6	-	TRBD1	TGTGCCAGCAGCCCAGGGGGAAGTAGTGATGAAGCTTTCTTT	CASSPGGSSDEAFF
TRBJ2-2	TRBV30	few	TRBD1	TGTGCCTGGAGTTCCAGGACAGGGCACACCGGGGAGCTGTTTTTT	CAWSSRTGHTGELFF
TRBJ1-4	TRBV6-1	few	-	TGTGCCAGCAGTGAAGTAGGGGGAACTAATGAAAAACTGTTTTTT	CASSEVGGTNEKLFF
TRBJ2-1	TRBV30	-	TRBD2	TGTGCCTGGAGTAGAGGGCTAGCGGGGCTAGAGCAGTTCTTC	CAWSRGLAGLEQFF
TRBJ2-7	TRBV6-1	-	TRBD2	TGTGCCAGCAGTGAAGCGCTAGGGGTTAGCGGGAGTCACTACGAGCAGTACTTC	CASSEALGVSGSHYEQYF
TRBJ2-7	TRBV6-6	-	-	TGTGCCAGCAGTCCGGTCTGGGACACCTCCTACGAGCAGTACTTC	CASSPVWDTSYEQYF
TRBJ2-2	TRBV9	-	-	TGTGCCAGCAGCGTAGGAGTCGGGAGCACCGGGGAGCTGTTTTTT	CASSVGVGSTGELFF
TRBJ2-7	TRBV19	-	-	TGTGCCAGTAGCACCGAGGTGTTTTGGAAACCCTACGAGCAGTACTTC	CASSTEVFWKPYEQYF
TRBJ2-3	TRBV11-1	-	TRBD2	TGTGCCAGCAGCGGTTGGACTAGCGGGAGCAATACGCAGTATTTT	CASSGWTSGSNTQYF
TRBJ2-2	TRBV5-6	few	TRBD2	TGTGCCAGCAGCTCAGGACTAGCCGGGGAGCTGTTTTTT	CASSSGLAGELFF
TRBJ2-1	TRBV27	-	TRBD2	TGTGCCAGCAGTTTTTGGACTAGCGTAAATGAGCAGTTCTTC	CASSFWTSVNEQFF